A single sample gave rise to the 2 T cell receptor beta chains below, sequenced in a study of T cells in lung cancer brain metastases. Using immunoSEQ multiplex PCR, the repertoire was profiled, and TCRdb retains in-frame clones only, with some absent. The sample has some 5,100 clones, about 80% seen once; the top ten hold about 6.2%. Sequencing used tumor tissue from a brain metastasis. These receptor sequences come from a man in his forties or fifties with non-small cell lung cancer that had spread to the brain.

Points on this clone: At one boundary the junction diverges from the germline segment, which might be a read error. The rearrangement links TRBV4-2 to TRBJ1-1; 8 bases are shared with TRBD1. CDR3 length: 14 residues. The V gene's germline CDR1 is LGHNA and CDR2 YNFKEQ. The DNA for the CDR3 is TGTGCCAGCAGCCTACGACAGGGGAGCACTAAAGCTTTCTTT. Amino acid sequence: CASSLRQGSTKAFF.

The V and J genes are TRBV7-2 and TRBJ2-2; 7 positions agree with TRBD2. From germline, CDR1 is SGHTA and CDR2 FQGNSA. V shed 5 bases and J 0 bases; nucleotides not matched to a gene: 12. The CDR3 sequence is 18 residues long. The CDR3 spells CASSPQPSGGANTGELFF. The CDR3 DNA reads TGTGCCAGCAGCCCCCAGCCCAGTGGGGGGGCGAACACCGGGGAGCTGTTTTTT. Combining the CDR3 with reference TRBV7-2 and TRBJ2-2 gives the whole variable domain GAGVSQSPSNKVTEKGKDVELRCDPISGHTALYWYRQSLGQGLEFLIYFQGNSAPDKSGLPSDRFSAERTGGSVSTLTIQRTQQEDSAVYLCASSPQPSGGANTGELFFGEGSRLTVL.